The rows below give T cell receptor beta chains drawn from one sample of a study of T cell changes during pregnancy in multiple sclerosis. Some clones are missing from TCRdb's copy, which holds only in-frame ones; the method was immunoSEQ multiplex PCR. The sample includes about 89,000 clones, roughly 93% of them seen just once. This material consisted of peripheral blood, taken in the third trimester of pregnancy. The origin of the receptors is a female donor with multiple sclerosis, enrolled in a pregnancy study. The CDR3 runs from the conserved cysteine through the conserved F or W. D genes are given only for firm matches. Clone sizes are given selectively: once, few, many, or a class where the clone is expanded.

v_call	d_call	j_call	clone_size	cdr3_aa	cdr3_nt
TRBV5-6	TRBD1	TRBJ2-2	.	CASSPLQGASGELFF	TGTGCCAGCAGCCCTTTACAGGGGGCCAGCGGGGAGCTGTTTTTT
TRBV27	TRBD1	TRBJ2-1	.	CASSLSGQGGFNEQFF	TGTGCCAGCAGTTTATCGGGACAGGGCGGATTCAATGAGCAGTTCTTC
TRBV16	.	TRBJ2-7	.	CASSQSAGEYEQYF	TGTGCCAGCAGCCAATCGGCAGGGGAGTACGAGCAGTACTTC
TRBV25-1	.	TRBJ1-1	.	CASSEQGPTEAFF	TGTGCCAGCAGTGAACAGGGCCCGACTGAAGCTTTCTTT
TRBV18	.	TRBJ2-2	.	CASSPVGATSNTGELFF	TGTGCCAGCTCACCAGTTGGAGCAACGTCGAACACCGGGGAGCTGTTTTTT
TRBV2	.	TRBJ1-5	.	CASSNKRLFGNQPQHF	TGTGCCAGCAGTAACAAGAGGTTGTTCGGCAATCAGCCCCAGCATTTT
TRBV27	TRBD1	TRBJ1-1	.	CASSRLLQGGNTEAFF	TGTGCCAGCAGTCGCCTCTTACAGGGGGGGAACACTGAAGCTTTCTTT
TRBV7-3	.	TRBJ1-5	.	CASSLTLRGGGNQPQHF	TGTGCCAGCAGCTTAACGTTACGGGGGGGAGGCAATCAGCCCCAGCATTTT
TRBV30	TRBD2	TRBJ2-3	.	CAHVAGATDTQYF	TGTGCGCACGTAGCGGGAGCGACAGATACGCAGTATTTT
TRBV30	.	TRBJ2-2	.	CAFNRAGELFF	TGTGCCTTCAACAGGGCCGGGGAGCTGTTTTTT
TRBV4-3	TRBD2	TRBJ2-7	once	CASSPGLAGVYEQYF	TGCGCCAGCAGCCCGGGACTAGCCGGCGTCTACGAGCAGTACTTC
TRBV9	TRBD2	TRBJ2-3	.	CASSRGLAGDFTDTQYF	TGTGCCAGCAGCCGAGGACTAGCGGGGGACTTCACAGATACGCAGTATTTT
TRBV5-6	.	TRBJ1-2	.	CASSFWDWGYTF	TGTGCCAGCAGCTTCTGGGACTGGGGCTACACCTTC
TRBV5-6	TRBD1	TRBJ2-7	.	CASSFKGQGFFEQYF	TGTGCCAGCAGCTTCAAGGGACAGGGCTTCTTCGAGCAGTACTTC
TRBV4-1	.	TRBJ1-2	.	CASSQDGLNYGYTF	TGCGCCAGCAGCCAAGATGGACTAAACTATGGCTACACCTTC
TRBV28	TRBD1	TRBJ1-1	.	CASSPPQGDTEAFF	TGTGCCAGCAGTCCCCCACAGGGGGACACTGAAGCTTTCTTT
TRBV7-2	TRBD2	TRBJ2-1	.	CASSFRLAGWNEQFF	TGTGCCAGCAGCTTTAGACTAGCGGGATGGAATGAGCAGTTCTTC
TRBV2	.	TRBJ1-1	.	CASSTRQAKNTEAFF	TGTGCCAGCAGTACTCGACAGGCGAAGAACACTGAAGCTTTCTTT
TRBV4-1	.	TRBJ2-1	.	CASSQELRVPYNEQFF	TGCGCCAGCAGCCAAGAATTACGGGTCCCCTACAATGAGCAGTTCTTC
TRBV14	TRBD2	TRBJ2-1	.	CASSQVGGGRKFF	TGTGCCAGCAGCCAAGTCGGGGGGGGGCGAAAGTTCTTC
TRBV27	.	TRBJ1-5	.	CASGFVGLGQPQHF	TGTGCCAGCGGATTTGTTGGGCTCGGTCAGCCCCAGCATTTT
TRBV9	TRBD2	TRBJ2-1	.	CASSPGGGRNEQFF	TGTGCCAGCAGCCCGGGGGGGGGTCGCAATGAGCAGTTCTTC
TRBV6-1	TRBD2	TRBJ2-7	.	CASSGLGLAGIYEQYF	TGTGCCAGCAGTGGTTTAGGTCTAGCGGGGATCTACGAGCAGTACTTC
TRBV2	TRBD1	TRBJ2-1	.	CASSEWTGSNEQFF	TGTGCCAGCAGTGAATGGACAGGGAGTAATGAGCAGTTCTTC
TRBV6-6	TRBD2	TRBJ2-3	.	CASRPPSGSFTDTQYF	TGTGCCAGCAGGCCCCCCAGCGGGAGTTTTACAGATACGCAGTATTTT
TRBV7-6	.	TRBJ1-1	.	CASSKRGNTEAFF	TGTGCCAGCAGTAAGAGAGGGAACACTGAAGCTTTCTTT
TRBV19	.	TRBJ2-1	.	CASSEYVRTANNEQFF	TGTGCCAGTAGTGAATACGTTAGGACAGCTAACAATGAGCAGTTCTTC
TRBV6-6	TRBD1	TRBJ2-2	.	CASSYRWQGDTGELFF	TGTGCCAGCAGTTATCGGTGGCAGGGGGACACCGGGGAGCTGTTTTTT
TRBV29-1	TRBD1	TRBJ2-7	.	CSVEGGQGNEQYF	TGCAGCGTTGAAGGAGGACAGGGGAACGAGCAGTACTTC
TRBV28	TRBD1	TRBJ1-4	.	CASSNRGPGNEKLFF	TGTGCCAGCAGTAACAGGGGGCCGGGTAATGAAAAACTGTTTTTT
TRBV19	TRBD2	TRBJ2-1	.	CASSPRTSGRLNEQFF	TGTGCCAGTAGTCCCCGGACTAGCGGGAGGTTAAATGAGCAGTTCTTC
TRBV7-2	TRBD2	TRBJ2-2	.	CASSFEAGGRGELFF	TGTGCCAGCAGCTTTGAAGCGGGAGGGAGAGGGGAGCTGTTTTTT
TRBV19	TRBD1	TRBJ2-2	.	CASRTGATGELFF	TGTGCCAGTAGGACAGGGGCGACCGGGGAGCTGTTTTTT
TRBV28	TRBD1	TRBJ2-5	.	CASSLSAPGQQETQYF	TGTGCCAGCAGTTTAAGTGCGCCGGGACAGCAAGAGACCCAGTACTTC
TRBV6-1	TRBD1	TRBJ1-3	.	CASSEVGQGRSTIYF	TGTGCCAGCAGTGAAGTAGGACAGGGCAGAAGCACCATATATTTT
TRBV2	TRBD2	TRBJ2-1	.	CGCGRAYNEQFF	TGTGGATGCGGGAGGGCCTACAATGAGCAGTTCTTC
TRBV5-1	.	TRBJ2-7	.	CASSTEGAIPSYEQYF	TGCGCCAGCAGCACTGAGGGAGCCATTCCTTCCTACGAGCAGTACTTC
TRBV20-1	.	TRBJ1-2	.	CSAEGSYGYTF	TGCAGTGCCGAAGGGAGCTATGGCTACACCTTC
TRBV15	.	TRBJ2-2	.	CATSRERLTAAGELFF	TGTGCCACCAGCAGAGAACGGTTGACAGCTGCCGGGGAGCTGTTTTTT
TRBV27	TRBD2	TRBJ2-7	.	CASSPGTGGNEQYF	TGTGCCAGCAGTCCCGGGACGGGGGGGAACGAGCAGTACTTC
TRBV6-5	.	TRBJ1-1	.	CASSYGPLSEAFF	TGTGCCAGCAGTTACGGGCCGCTCTCTGAAGCTTTCTTT
TRBV7-2	.	TRBJ1-2	.	CASSLDRGWPGGYTF	TGTGCCAGCAGCTTAGATAGGGGGTGGCCAGGTGGCTACACCTTC
TRBV19	.	TRBJ2-7	.	CASGLGVSYEQYF	TGTGCCAGTGGGTTGGGAGTCTCCTACGAGCAGTACTTC